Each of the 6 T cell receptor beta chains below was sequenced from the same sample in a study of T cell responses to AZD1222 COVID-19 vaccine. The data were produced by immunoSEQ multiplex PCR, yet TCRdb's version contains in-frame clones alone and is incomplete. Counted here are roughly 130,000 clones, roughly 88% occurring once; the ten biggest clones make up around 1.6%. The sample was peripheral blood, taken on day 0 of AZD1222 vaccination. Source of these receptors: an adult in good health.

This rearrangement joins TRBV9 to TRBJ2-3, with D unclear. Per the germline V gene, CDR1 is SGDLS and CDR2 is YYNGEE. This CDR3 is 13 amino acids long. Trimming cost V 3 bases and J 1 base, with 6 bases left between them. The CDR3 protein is CASSGDRTDTQYF. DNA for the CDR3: TGTGCCAGCAGCGGCGACCGCACAGATACGCAGTATTTT.

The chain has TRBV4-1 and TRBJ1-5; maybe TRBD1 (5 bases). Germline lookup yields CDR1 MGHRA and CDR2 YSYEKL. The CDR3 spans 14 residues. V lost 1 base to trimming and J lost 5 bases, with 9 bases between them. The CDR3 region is CASSQVGGYQPQHF. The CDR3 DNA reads TGCGCCAGCAGCCAAGTCGGGGGATATCAGCCCCAGCATTTT.

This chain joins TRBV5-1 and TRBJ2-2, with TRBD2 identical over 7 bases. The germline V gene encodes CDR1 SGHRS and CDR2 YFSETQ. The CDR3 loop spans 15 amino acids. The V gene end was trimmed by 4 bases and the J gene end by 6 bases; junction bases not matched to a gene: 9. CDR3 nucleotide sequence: TGCGCCAGCAGCCTTAGCGGGCTGGCCCCCGGGGAGCTGTTTTTT. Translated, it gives CASSLSGLAPGELFF.

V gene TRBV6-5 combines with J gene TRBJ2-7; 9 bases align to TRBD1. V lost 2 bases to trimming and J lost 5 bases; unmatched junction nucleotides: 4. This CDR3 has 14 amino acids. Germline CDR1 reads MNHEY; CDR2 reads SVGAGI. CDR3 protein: CASSYGGQGHEQYF. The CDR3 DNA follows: TGTGCCAGCAGTTACGGGGGACAGGGACACGAGCAGTACTTC.

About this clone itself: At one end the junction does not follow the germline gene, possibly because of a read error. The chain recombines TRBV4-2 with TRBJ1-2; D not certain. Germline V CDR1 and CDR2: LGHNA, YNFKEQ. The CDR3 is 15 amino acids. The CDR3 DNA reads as TGTGCCAGCAGCCAAGATATTCGGGTTAGCTATGACTACACCTTC. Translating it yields CASSQDIRVSYDYTF.

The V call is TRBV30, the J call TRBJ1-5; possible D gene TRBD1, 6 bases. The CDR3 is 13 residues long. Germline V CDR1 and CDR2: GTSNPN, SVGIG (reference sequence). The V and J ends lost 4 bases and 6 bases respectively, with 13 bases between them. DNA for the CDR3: TGTGCCTGGACCCAGGGGTACGGTCAGCCCCAGCATTTT. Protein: CAWTQGYGQPQHF.